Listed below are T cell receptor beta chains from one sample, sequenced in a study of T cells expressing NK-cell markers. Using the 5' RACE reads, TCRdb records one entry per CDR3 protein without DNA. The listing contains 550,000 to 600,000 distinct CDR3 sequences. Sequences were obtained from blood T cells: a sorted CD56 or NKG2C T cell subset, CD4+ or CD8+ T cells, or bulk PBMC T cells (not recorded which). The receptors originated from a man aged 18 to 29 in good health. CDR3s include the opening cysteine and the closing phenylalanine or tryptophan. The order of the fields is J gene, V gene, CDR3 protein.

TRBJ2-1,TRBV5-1,CASSSDSPFYNEQFF
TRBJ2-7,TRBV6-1,CASKRQGGSYEQYF
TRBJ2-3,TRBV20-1,CSARGLAGVLDTQYF
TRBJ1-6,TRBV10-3,CAISESGTGGSPLHF
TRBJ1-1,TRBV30,CAWSQGLRTEAFF
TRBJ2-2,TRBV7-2,CASSWDGRPGELFF
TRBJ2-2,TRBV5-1,CASSSRTGSPGELFF
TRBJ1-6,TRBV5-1,CASRPGTLGDSPLHF
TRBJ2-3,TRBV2,CASTIWGGRATDTQYF
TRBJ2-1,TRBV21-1,CASSGGSSYNEQFF
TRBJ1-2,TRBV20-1,CSAITGAEGYTF
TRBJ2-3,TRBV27,CASSMTLPTDTQYF
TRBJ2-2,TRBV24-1,CATSDPIVGETGELFF
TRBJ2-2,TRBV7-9,CASSSLDGGRAGELFF
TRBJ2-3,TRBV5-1,CASSHLAGGDTQYF
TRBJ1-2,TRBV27,CASTQNGAWGYTF
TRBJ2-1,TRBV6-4,CASSVGRSAYNEQFF
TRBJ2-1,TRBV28,CASSFGTSGRALVHEQFF
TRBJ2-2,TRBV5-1,CASSRGLAGVDTGELFF
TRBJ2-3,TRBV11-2,CASSLSGVTDTQYF
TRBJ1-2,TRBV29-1,CSATTDLNYGYTF
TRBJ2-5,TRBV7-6,CASSPLQGNPETQYF
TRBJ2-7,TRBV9,CASSASSGTGFHEQYF
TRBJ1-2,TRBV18,CASSPPVTESYTF
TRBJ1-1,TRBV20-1,CSAEQTGEEAFF